One and the same sample provided the 32 T cell receptor beta chains below, sequenced in a study of T-cell reconstitution after alpha-beta-depleted transplantation in children. This sample's TCRbeta library carried unique molecular identifier barcodes. A single record per CDR3 protein comes from TCRdb applying MiXCR to the PCR reads. The sample holds 250,000 to 300,000 distinct CDR3 sequences, roughly 10% seen once. Source: peripheral blood, taken 180 days after TCRalphabeta/CD19-depleted stem cell transplant. Source of these receptors: a male patient aged 2 to 9 who had a stem cell transplant for chronic granulomatous disease, so the T cells may come from the graft donor.

This clonotype has a count of ten or more. CDR3 loop: CASSPSRGSNNEQFF. CDR3 bases: TGTGCCAGCAGCCCTAGCCGGGGTTCAAACAATGAGCAGTTCTTC. V gene TRBV7-6 combines with J gene TRBJ2-1, with D perhaps TRBD2 (5 bases). CDR3 length: 15 residues. V dropped 5 bases and J dropped 5 bases, with 16 bases sitting between them. Per germline, CDR1 SGHVS and CDR2 FNYEAQ.

The sample holds many counts of this clonotype. The CDR3 DNA reads as TGCGCCAGCGTCAGGGGGCCAGAAGAGACCCAGTACTTC. It encodes CASVRGPEETQYF. The rearrangement uses TRBV5-1 and TRBJ2-5; 8 bases align to TRBD1. Germline V CDR1 and CDR2: SGHRS, YFSETQ. The length of the CDR3 is 13 residues. V lost 7 bases to trimming and J lost 3 bases; unmatched junction nucleotides: 5.

This clonotype was seen repeatedly, ten times or more. The V and J genes are TRBV5-1 and TRBJ2-3; 8 bases fit TRBD1. This CDR3 comprises 16 residues. The V gene's germline CDR1 is SGHRS and CDR2 YFSETQ. V was pared by 4 bases and J by 2 bases, with 9 bases of the junction left unmatched. The CDR3 nucleotides read TGCGCCAGCAGCCAAATCAGGGGGCTATCCACAGATACGCAGTATTTT. It is translated as CASSQIRGLSTDTQYF. The whole variable domain, filled in from reference TRBV5-1 and TRBJ2-3, reads KAGVTQTPRYLIKTRGQQVTLSCSPISGHRSVSWYQQTPGQGLQFLFEYFSETQRNKGNFPGRFSGRQFSNSRSEMNVSTLELGDSALYLCASSQIRGLSTDTQYFGPGTRLTVL.

Points on this clonotype: The junction shows a germline mismatch at one end, possibly a read error. This sequence joins TRBV7-2 and TRBJ2-5; D remains unclear. CDR1 is SGHTA, CDR2 FQGNSA, per germline. The CDR3 length is 14 residues. The CDR3: CASGSPGRTQTQYF. The DNA for the CDR3 is TGTGCCAGCGGCTCTCCGGGCAGGACCCAGACCCAGTACTTT. Full variable domain (rest looked up from reference TRBV7-2 and TRBJ2-5): GAGVSQSPSNKVTEKGKDVELRCDPISGHTALYWYRQSLGQGLEFLIYFQGNSAPDKSGLPSDRFSAERTGGSVSTLTIQRTQQEDSAVYLCASGSPGRTQTQYFGPGTRLLVL.

This clonotype appeared many times. The rearrangement uses TRBV12-3 or TRBV12-4 and TRBJ2-7; 13 bases map to TRBD2. Trimming at V came to 5 bases and at J to 4 bases, leaving 5 bases not matched to a gene. The CDR3 length is 15 residues. The CDR3 DNA is TGTGCCAGCAGTATACTAGCGGGAGGGCCTTACGAGCAGTACTTC. Translating it yields CASSILAGGPYEQYF.

This clonotype has ten or more counts. This chain joins TRBV28 and TRBJ1-5; D is possibly TRBD1 (5 bases). CDR1 is MDHEN, CDR2 SYDVKM, per germline. The CDR3 sequence is 14 residues long. V lost 11 bases and J lost 0, with 14 bases in between. The CDR3 sequence is CALGPPYSNQPQHF. DNA for the CDR3: TGTGCCCTGGGGCCACCTTATAGCAATCAGCCCCAGCATTTT.

The gene calls are TRBV12-3 or TRBV12-4 and TRBJ2-3; D remains ambiguous. The V end lost 5 bases, the J end lost 0 bases, and 9 bases lay between the germline ends. The CDR3 is 14 amino acids. DNA for the CDR3: TGTGCCAGCAGTCCAGGTGCTAGCACAGATACGCAGTATTTT. Protein: CASSPGASTDTQYF.

This clonotype was observed many times. The gene calls are TRBV29-1 and TRBJ1-5, with D uncertain. The CDR3 has 15 amino acids. The germline gives CDR1 SQVTM, CDR2 ANQGSEA. V lost 6 bases to trimming and J lost 2 bases, with 17 bases between them. CDR3 coding DNA: TGCAGCGTCATCTCCACAGAGGAGGGCAATCAGCCCCAGCATTTT. Translating it yields CSVISTEEGNQPQHF.

At least ten counts were recorded for this clonotype. This chain links TRBV27 with TRBJ2-1; D may match TRBD1 or TRBD2 (5 bases each). The CDR3 contains 13 residues. The V end lost 8 bases, the J end lost 10 bases, and 18 bases lay between the germline ends. CDR1 and CDR2 from the germline V gene are MNHEY and SMNVEV (reference sequence). CDR3 protein: CASAIRRGGEQFF. The CDR3 coding sequence is TGTGCCAGCGCCATCCGACGGGGCGGGGAGCAGTTCTTC.

This clonotype was observed at least ten times. The gene calls are TRBV29-1 and TRBJ2-1; TRBD2 agrees at 15 bases. Germline CDR1 and CDR2: SQVTM and ANQGSEA. The V and J ends lost 4 bases and 2 bases, in that order; junction bases with no gene match: 6. This CDR3 has 17 amino acids. CDR3 residues: CSVAGLAGGPPYNEQFF. The DNA for the CDR3 is TGCAGCGTTGCGGGACTAGCGGGGGGACCCCCCTACAATGAGCAGTTCTTC.

This clonotype has ten or more counts. The gene calls are TRBV7-3 and TRBJ2-1; perhaps TRBD2 as D (5 bases). CDR3 size: 15 residues. V lost 0 bases and J 5 bases, leaving 11 bases between the germline ends. The germline V gene encodes CDR1 SGHTA and CDR2 FQGTGA. The CDR3, as DNA: TGTGCCAGCAGCTTAACAGGCGGGCTGGACAATGAGCAGTTCTTC. Translation: CASSLTGGLDNEQFF.

This clonotype was seen a few times. This chain uses TRBV28 with TRBJ1-5; the D is unclear. Germline CDR1 and CDR2: MDHEN and SYDVKM. Trimming shortened V by 7 bases and J by 5 bases, and 21 bases separated the two germline ends. The length of the CDR3 is 16 residues. Here the CDR3 reads CASTIVLGQTHQPQHF. In nucleotides, the CDR3 is TGTGCCAGCACTATCGTTCTAGGGCAGACCCATCAGCCCCAGCATTTT.

This clonotype was seen ten or more times. The V gene is TRBV7-9, the J gene TRBJ2-3, with D maybe TRBD1 (6 bases). Germline V gene lookup returns CDR1 SEHNR and CDR2 FQNEAQ (reference sequence). Trimming left V 7 bases short and J 0 bases short, with 17 bases between. The CDR3 contains 16 residues. CDR3 protein: CASTQGTLGSTDTQYF. The CDR3, as DNA: TGTGCCAGCACCCAGGGGACCCTGGGCAGCACAGATACGCAGTATTTT. Looking up the rest from reference TRBV7-9 and TRBJ2-3 gives the full variable domain: DTGVSQNPRHKITKRGQNVTFRCDPISEHNRLYWYRQTLGQGPEFLTYFQNEAQLEKSRLLSDRFSAERPKGSFSTLEIQRTEQGDSAMYLCASTQGTLGSTDTQYFGPGTRLTVL.

This clonotype was seen at least ten times. This chain uses TRBV10-3 with TRBJ1-2; D gene ambiguous. The CDR3 has 13 residues. V was cut by 3 bases and J by 2 bases, with 7 bases left in between. From germline, CDR1 is ENHRY and CDR2 SYGVKD. The CDR3 DNA is TGTGCCATCAGTGATGTAGGGAACTATGGCTACACCTTC. Amino acids: CAISDVGNYGYTF.

This clonotype showed up many times. The chain combines TRBV29-1 with TRBJ2-3; no firm D call. CDR3 length: 12 residues. Trimming took off 4 bases at V and 2 bases at J, with 7 bases between the two ends. Germline values: CDR1 SQVTM, CDR2 ANQGSEA. CDR3 loop: CSVAQVTDTQYF. The CDR3 DNA sequence: TGCAGCGTTGCCCAGGTCACAGATACGCAGTATTTT.

This clonotype was seen repeatedly, ten times or more. This chain joins TRBV20-1 and TRBJ2-3; 10 bases line up with TRBD2. Germline V gene data show CDR1 as DFQATT and CDR2 as SNEGSKA (reference sequence). This CDR3 is 16 amino acids long. V shed 8 bases, J shed 0 bases, and the junction held 11 bases outside the gene matches. This CDR3 is CSMTSGGVTSTDTQYF. The CDR3 DNA is TGCAGTATGACGAGCGGGGGGGTCACTAGCACAGATACGCAGTATTTT.

This clonotype showed up many times. This chain uses TRBV12-3 or TRBV12-4 with TRBJ1-6; TRBD1 might be the D (5 bases). V lost 5 bases and J 15 bases, leaving 23 bases between the germline ends. CDR3 length equals 15 residues. DNA for the CDR3: TGTGCCAGCAGTCCTTACGGGGGGGGATCGAACCGCCTCCACTTT. Amino acids: CASSPYGGGSNRLHF.

The sample holds many counts of this clonotype. V is TRBV2 and J is TRBJ2-3; the match to TRBD2 covers 8 bases. The CDR3 totals 17 residues. V lost 7 bases, J lost 3 bases, and 15 bases stayed unmatched. Per germline, CDR1 SNHLY and CDR2 FYNNEI. The CDR3 DNA reads as TGTGCCAGCAAGCCAAGCGGGAGAAGGATCGGGACAGATACGCAGTATTTT. Translation: CASKPSGRRIGTDTQYF.

This clonotype appeared a few times. This CDR3 is CASSHRRSGRATDTQYF. The CDR3 DNA reads TGTGCCAGCAGCCACAGACGGAGCGGGAGGGCCACAGATACGCAGTATTTT. The rearrangement links TRBV3-1 to TRBJ2-3, with 10 bases lining up with TRBD2. The germline gives CDR1 LGHDT, CDR2 YNNKEL (reference sequence). The CDR3 is 17 residues long. The V segment lost 3 bases and the J segment 2 bases; nucleotides outside the gene matches: 8.

This clonotype has a count of ten or more. CDR3 nucleotide sequence: TGTGCCAGCAGTCCCGCTAGCGGGAGTAATAACGAGCAGTACTTC. It encodes CASSPASGSNNEQYF. The V gene is TRBV12-3 or TRBV12-4, the J gene TRBJ2-7; the match to TRBD2 covers 10 bases. The CDR3 sequence is 15 residues long. J was trimmed by 5 bases and V by 5 bases; bases with no gene match: 9.

This clonotype has only a few counts. This chain joins TRBV13 and TRBJ2-1; possibly TRBD1 or TRBD2 for D (5 bases each). This CDR3 spans 19 amino acids. Germline V gene sequence: CDR1 PRHDT, CDR2 FYEKMQ (reference sequence). V was trimmed by 5 bases and J by 6 bases, leaving 29 bases between them. The CDR3 here is CASSPIGATSVGNPNEQFF. In nucleotides, the CDR3 is TGTGCCAGCAGCCCTATCGGGGCCACATCGGTGGGGAATCCCAATGAGCAGTTCTTC.

About this clonotype itself: A read error may account for a junction end that differs from germline. This CDR3 reads CASSPPTGDTYEQHF. The DNA for the CDR3 is TGTGCCAGCAGCCCTCCGACAGGGGACACCTACGAGCAGCACTTC. The chain carries TRBV9 and TRBJ2-7, with TRBD1 matching over 8 bases. The CDR3 consists of 15 residues. Germline values: CDR1 SGDLS, CDR2 YYNGEE.

Worth noting for this clonotype: Just one base apart from a much larger clone, this may be a read error. The chain couples TRBV20-1 to TRBJ2-1; D is unresolved. V was pared by 4 bases and J by 2 bases, with 15 bases between. This CDR3 has 15 amino acids. Germline CDR1 and CDR2: DFQATT and SNEGSKA (reference sequence). CDR3 DNA: TGCAGTGCTAAAGAATACGGGCCACCCTACAATGAGCAGTTCTTC. It translates to CSAKEYGPPYNEQFF.

This clonotype was counted ten times or more. The rearrangement uses TRBV7-2 and TRBJ1-1; 8 bases are a match to TRBD1. Trimming took 3 bases from V and 1 from J; bases not matched to a gene: 1. CDR1 is SGHTA, CDR2 FQGNSA, per germline. This CDR3 is built from 14 residues. CDR3 bases: TGTGCCAGCAGCTTTGACAGGGGGAACACTGAAGCTTTCTTT. This codes for CASSFDRGNTEAFF.

This clonotype was seen repeatedly, ten times or more. V gene TRBV7-2 combines with J gene TRBJ2-3; 8 positions match TRBD2. The germline gives CDR1 SGHTA, CDR2 FQGNSA. CDR3 size: 16 residues. Trimming removed 2 bases from V and 0 bases from J; junction bases left unmatched: 4. CDR3: CASSLSGGRSTDTQYF. CDR3 DNA: TGTGCCAGCAGCTTATCGGGGGGGCGCAGCACAGATACGCAGTATTTT.

In this sample, this clonotype turned up many times. The rearrangement links TRBV7-3 to TRBJ2-1; 9 bases agree with TRBD1. With V trimmed by 5 bases and J by 7 bases, 12 bases remained unmatched. Per germline, CDR1 SGHTA and CDR2 FQGTGA. The CDR3 loop spans 16 amino acids. The CDR3 loop is CASSPRGDRERNEQFF. Here the CDR3 DNA reads TGTGCCAGCAGCCCTAGAGGGGACAGGGAACGGAATGAGCAGTTCTTC.

The genes are TRBV5-1 and TRBJ1-1; maybe TRBD1 (5 bases). CDR1 SGHRS and CDR2 YFSETQ come from the germline V gene. With 7 bases removed from V and 4 bases from J, the gap between germline ends came to 20 bases. The CDR3 contains 15 residues. CDR3 protein: CASGGGAQGPTEAFF. CDR3 in DNA: TGCGCCAGCGGGGGGGGAGCGCAGGGTCCCACTGAAGCTTTCTTT.

This clonotype was detected ten times or more. The rearrangement uses TRBV20-1 and TRBJ2-7; 11 bases are shared with TRBD2. Germline lookup yields CDR1 DFQATT and CDR2 SNEGSKA (reference sequence). The ends lost 1 base at V and 4 bases at J; junction bases unmatched: 0. The CDR3 runs 13 residues. The CDR3 nucleotides are TGCAGTGCTAGAGCTAGCGGGAGGTACGAGCAGTACTTC. It yields the protein CSARASGRYEQYF.

Ten or more counts support this clonotype. This chain links TRBV12-3 or TRBV12-4 with TRBJ2-1; TRBD2 is a possible D gene (8 bases). Between the trimmed V and J ends, which lost 8 bases and 2 bases, there was a span of 16 bases. The CDR3 runs 15 residues. CDR3 in DNA: TGTGCCAGCCTTAGGGGGCGGGGGGCCTACAATGAGCAGTTCTTC. Protein product: CASLRGRGAYNEQFF.

This clonotype was seen repeatedly, ten times or more. The chain has TRBV6-6 and TRBJ2-7; tentative D call: TRBD2 (6 bases). CDR1 is MNHNY and CDR2 is SVGAGI in the germline V gene (reference sequence). The V gene lost 8 bases and the J gene lost 4 bases, with 12 bases spanning the gap. There are 12 residues in the CDR3. The CDR3 coding sequence is TGTGCCAGCCGGGACTGGGTTTACGAGCAGTACTTC. Protein: CASRDWVYEQYF.

At least ten counts were recorded for this clonotype. The chain has TRBV28 and TRBJ2-3; 8 nucleotides line up with TRBD2. In germline, CDR1 is MDHEN, CDR2 SYDVKM. The ends lost 5 bases at V and 2 bases at J; junction bases unmatched: 12. The CDR3 length is 17 residues. In nucleotides, the CDR3 is TGTGCCAGCAGTCCATCGCCGGGGGGGGCTAACACAGATACGCAGTATTTT. It specifies CASSPSPGGANTDTQYF.

The genes are TRBV18 and TRBJ2-1, with 7 positions matching TRBD2. V trimming: 3 bases; J trimming: 9 bases; junction bases outside the gene matches: 8. This CDR3 is built from 14 residues. CDR1 is KGHSH and CDR2 is LQKENI in the germline V gene. CDR3 DNA sequence: TGTGCCAGCTCACCTTGGAGAGCGGGAACTGAGCAGTTCTTC. This sequence encodes CASSPWRAGTEQFF.